Listed below are T cell receptor beta chains from one sample, sequenced in a study of T cell responses to AZD1222 COVID-19 vaccine. The assay was immunoSEQ multiplex PCR, and TCRdb's table has in-frame clones only and misses some. The sample has about 100,000 clones, about 85% seen once. The sample consisted of peripheral blood, taken on day 0 of AZD1222 vaccination. The receptors shown here come from an adult in good health. Each CDR3 is given with its conserved first and last residue. A D gene is named only where the DNA matches it firmly. Not all rows give a size; the values are once, few, many and, for expanded clones, a class.

cdr3_aa	cdr3_nt	d_call	clone_size	j_call	v_call
CASSVGVAGIGTGELFF	TGTGCCAGCAGCGTAGGGGTAGCGGGAATTGGTACCGGGGAGCTGTTTTTT	TRBD2	NA	TRBJ2-2	TRBV9
CASSRGAREGSNQPQHF	TGTGCCAGCTCACGGGGTGCCCGGGAGGGGAGCAATCAGCCCCAGCATTTT	NA	NA	TRBJ1-5	TRBV18
CASRRDHGYTF	TGTGCCAGCAGGAGGGACCATGGCTACACCTTC	NA	few	TRBJ1-2	TRBV2
CASSPPFFEQFF	TGTGCCAGCAGTCCCCCTTTTTTTGAGCAGTTCTTC	NA	NA	TRBJ2-1	TRBV6-2/TRBV6-3
CAISESIGEQYF	TGTGCCATCAGTGAGTCTATCGGCGAGCAGTACTTC	NA	NA	TRBJ2-7	TRBV10-3
CASRSGTNTGELFF	TGTGCCAGTCGTAGCGGTACGAACACCGGGGAGCTGTTTTTT	NA	NA	TRBJ2-2	TRBV25-1
CAWSGTALFARGYTF	TGTGCCTGGAGTGGGACAGCCTTATTTGCTCGAGGCTACACCTTC	NA	NA	TRBJ1-2	TRBV30
CASSADRVGGNTIYF	TGTGCCAGCAGCGCTGACAGGGTCGGAGGAAACACCATATATTTT	TRBD1	NA	TRBJ1-3	TRBV3-1/TRBV3-2
CASTPQVSGANVLTF	TGTGCCAGCACTCCCCAGGTCTCTGGGGCCAACGTCCTGACTTTC	NA	NA	TRBJ2-6	TRBV2
CASSGRTENTEAFF	TGCGCCAGCAGCGGACGGACGGAGAACACTGAAGCTTTCTTT	NA	few	TRBJ1-1	TRBV4-1
CASSYSKATGELFF	TGTGCCAGCAGTTACTCGAAGGCCACCGGGGAGCTGTTTTTT	NA	NA	TRBJ2-2	TRBV6-5
CASRPSPKTYGYTF	TGTGCCAGCCGACCCAGCCCCAAAACTTATGGCTACACCTTC	NA	NA	TRBJ1-2	TRBV2
CASTNGIGTGSSYNSPLHF	TGTGCCAGTACTAACGGAATCGGAACAGGGAGCTCCTATAATTCACCCCTCCACTTT	NA	NA	TRBJ1-6	TRBV19
CASSTGDTATYSNQPQHF	TGTGCCAGTAGTACCGGGGACACAGCTACTTATAGCAATCAGCCCCAGCATTTT	NA	NA	TRBJ1-5	TRBV19
CASSYSGQRGQPQHF	TGTGCCAGCAGTTACTCAGGGCAGAGGGGCCAGCCCCAGCATTTT	NA	NA	TRBJ1-5	TRBV6-5
CASSLNRGDEQFF	TGTGCCAGCAGTTTAAACAGGGGCGATGAGCAGTTCTTC	TRBD1	NA	TRBJ2-1	TRBV12-3/TRBV12-4
CASSLGESPLHF	TGTGCCAGCAGTTTAGGGGAGTCACCCCTCCACTTT	NA	NA	TRBJ1-6	TRBV12-3/TRBV12-4
CASREYGQLNEKLFF	TGTGCCAGTAGGGAATATGGACAACTTAATGAAAAACTGTTTTTT	NA	NA	TRBJ1-4	TRBV19